This T cell receptor beta chain came from a study of blood T cell repertoires in COVID-19. Study in general: Samples representing acute and convalescent COVID-19 were sourced from the United States, Italy and Spain. The analysed material was cDNA or gDNA that came from T cells, B-cell-depleted T cells, or PBMCs.

How the authors handled the data: Estimation of nucleated cell counts was performed using reference gene primer amplification. The repertoire was sequenced with immunoSEQ multiplex PCR; TCRdb's copy has only in-frame clones and lacks some. The V and J calls and clone size come from that table; D and trimming were worked out from the DNA. This sample has about 160,000 clones, with approximately 81% found just once. Germline CDR1 GTSNPN, CDR2 SVGIG (reference sequence). CDR3 length: 14 amino acids. V was shortened by 2 bases and J by 11 bases, with 22 bases between the two germline ends. The clonotype originates from a human donor with acute or convalescent COVID-19. The donor label of this sample is uncertain. The chain couples TRBV30 to TRBJ2-7, with D perhaps TRBD1 (6 bases). The sample comprised peripheral blood. CDR3 nucleotides: TGTGCCTGGAGTACCTCGACAGGTCACGCCACGAAGTACTTC. It specifies CAWSTSTGHATKYF.